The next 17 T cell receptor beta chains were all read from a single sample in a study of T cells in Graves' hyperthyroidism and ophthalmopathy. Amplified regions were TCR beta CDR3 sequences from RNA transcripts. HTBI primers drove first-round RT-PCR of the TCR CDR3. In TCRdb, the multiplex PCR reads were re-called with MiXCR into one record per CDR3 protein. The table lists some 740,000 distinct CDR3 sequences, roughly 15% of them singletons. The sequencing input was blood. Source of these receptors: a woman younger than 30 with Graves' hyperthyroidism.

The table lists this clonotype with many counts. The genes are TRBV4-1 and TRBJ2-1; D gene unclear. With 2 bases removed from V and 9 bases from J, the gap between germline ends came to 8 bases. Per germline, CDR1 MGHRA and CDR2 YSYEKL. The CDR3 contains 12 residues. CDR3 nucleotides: TGCGCCAGCAGCCAACTTAGTCGTGAGCAGTTCTTC. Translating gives CASSQLSREQFF.

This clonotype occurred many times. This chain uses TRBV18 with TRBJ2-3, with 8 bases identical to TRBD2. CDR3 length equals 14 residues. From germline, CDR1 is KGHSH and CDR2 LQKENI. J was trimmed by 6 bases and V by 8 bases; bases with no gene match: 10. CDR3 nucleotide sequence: TGTGCCAGCAGCCCCTTAGCGGGATCGGATACGCAGTATTTT. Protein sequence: CASSPLAGSDTQYF. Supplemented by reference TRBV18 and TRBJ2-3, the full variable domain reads NAGVMQNPRHLVRRRGQEARLRCSPMKGHSHVYWYRQLPEEGLKFMVYLQKENIIDESGMPKERFSAEFPKEGPSILRIQQVVRGDSAAYFCASSPLAGSDTQYFGPGTRLTVL.

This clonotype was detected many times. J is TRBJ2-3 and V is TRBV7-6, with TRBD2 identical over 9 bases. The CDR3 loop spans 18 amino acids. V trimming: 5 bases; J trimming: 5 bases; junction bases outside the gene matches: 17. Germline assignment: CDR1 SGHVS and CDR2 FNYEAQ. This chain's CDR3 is CASSGMRGTSSSGDTQYF. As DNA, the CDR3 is TGTGCCAGCAGCGGGATGAGGGGGACTAGCTCTTCGGGAGATACGCAGTATTTT. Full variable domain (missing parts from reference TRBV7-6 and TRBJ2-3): GAGVSQSPRYKVTKRGQDVALRCDPISGHVSLYWYRQALGQGPEFLTYFNYEAQQDKSGLPNDRFSAERPEGSISTLTIQRTEQRDSAMYRCASSGMRGTSSSGDTQYFGPGTRLTVL.

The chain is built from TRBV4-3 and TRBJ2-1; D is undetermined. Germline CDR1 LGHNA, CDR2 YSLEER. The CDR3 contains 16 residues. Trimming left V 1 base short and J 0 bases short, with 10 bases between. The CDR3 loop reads CASSQGTESSYNEQFF. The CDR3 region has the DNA TGCGCCAGCAGCCAAGGGACGGAGAGCTCCTACAATGAGCAGTTCTTC.

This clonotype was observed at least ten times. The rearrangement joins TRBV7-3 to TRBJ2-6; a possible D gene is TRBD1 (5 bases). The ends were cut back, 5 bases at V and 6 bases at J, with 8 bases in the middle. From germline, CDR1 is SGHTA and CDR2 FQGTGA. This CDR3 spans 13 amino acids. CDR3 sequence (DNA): TGTGCCAGCAGCAAGGGGCCGGCCAACGTCCTGACTTTC. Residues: CASSKGPANVLTF. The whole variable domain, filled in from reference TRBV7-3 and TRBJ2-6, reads GAGVSQTPSNKVTEKGKYVELRCDPISGHTALYWYRQSLGQGPEFLIYFQGTGAADDSGLPNDRFFAVRPEGSVSTLKIQRTERGDSAVYLCASSKGPANVLTFGAGSRLTVL.

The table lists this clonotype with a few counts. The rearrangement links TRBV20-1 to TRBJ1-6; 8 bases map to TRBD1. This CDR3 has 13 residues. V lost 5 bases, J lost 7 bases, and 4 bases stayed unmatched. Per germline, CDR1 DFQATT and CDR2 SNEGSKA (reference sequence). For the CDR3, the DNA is TGCAGTGCTGCAGGGGGCAGGAATTCACCCCTCCACTTT. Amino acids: CSAAGGRNSPLHF.

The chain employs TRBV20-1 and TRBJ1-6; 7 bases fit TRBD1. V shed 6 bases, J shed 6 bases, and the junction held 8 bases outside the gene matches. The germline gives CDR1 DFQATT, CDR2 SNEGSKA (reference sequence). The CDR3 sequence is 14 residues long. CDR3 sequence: CSANRDSLNSPLHF. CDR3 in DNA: TGCAGTGCCAACCGGGACAGCCTTAATTCACCCCTCCACTTT.

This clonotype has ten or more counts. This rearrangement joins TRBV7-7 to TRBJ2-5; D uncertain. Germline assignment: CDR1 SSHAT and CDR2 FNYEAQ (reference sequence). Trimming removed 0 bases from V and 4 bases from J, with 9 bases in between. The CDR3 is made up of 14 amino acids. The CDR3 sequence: CASSLAGIGETQYF. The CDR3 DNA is TGTGCCAGCAGCTTAGCCGGAATAGGAGAGACCCAGTACTTC.

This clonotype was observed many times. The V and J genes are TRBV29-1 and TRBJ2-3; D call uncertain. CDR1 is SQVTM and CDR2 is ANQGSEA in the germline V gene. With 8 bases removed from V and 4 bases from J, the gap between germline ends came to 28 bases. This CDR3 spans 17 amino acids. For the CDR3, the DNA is TGCAGCTCTGGGTGGGATGAGCGTTCCACCTCCCCAGATACGCAGTATTTT. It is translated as CSSGWDERSTSPDTQYF.

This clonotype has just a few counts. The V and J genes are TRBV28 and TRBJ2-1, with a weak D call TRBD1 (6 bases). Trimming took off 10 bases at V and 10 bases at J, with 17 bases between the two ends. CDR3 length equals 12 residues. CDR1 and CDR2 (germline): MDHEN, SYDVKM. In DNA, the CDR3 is TGTGCCACTCGAACAGGGCCACTGGAGCAGTTCTTC. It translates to CATRTGPLEQFF.

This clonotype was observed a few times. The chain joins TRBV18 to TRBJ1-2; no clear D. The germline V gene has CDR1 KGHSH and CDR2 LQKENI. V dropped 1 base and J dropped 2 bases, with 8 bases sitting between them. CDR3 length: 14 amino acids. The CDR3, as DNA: TGTGCCAGCTCACCACGCGGAGAGAACTATGGCTACACCTTC. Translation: CASSPRGENYGYTF.

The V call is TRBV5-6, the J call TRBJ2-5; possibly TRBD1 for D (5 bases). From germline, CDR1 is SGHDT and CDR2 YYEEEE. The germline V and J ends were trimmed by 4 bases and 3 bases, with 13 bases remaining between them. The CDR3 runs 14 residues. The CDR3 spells CASSPGWSKETQYF. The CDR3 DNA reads TGTGCCAGCAGCCCAGGGTGGAGCAAAGAGACCCAGTACTTC.

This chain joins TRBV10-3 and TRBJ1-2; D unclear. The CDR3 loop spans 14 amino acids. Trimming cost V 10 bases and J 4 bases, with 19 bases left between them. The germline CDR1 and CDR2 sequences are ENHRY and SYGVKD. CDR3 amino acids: CATTTDTLSYGYTF. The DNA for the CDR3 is TGTGCCACCACTACAGATACCCTGAGCTATGGCTACACCTTC.

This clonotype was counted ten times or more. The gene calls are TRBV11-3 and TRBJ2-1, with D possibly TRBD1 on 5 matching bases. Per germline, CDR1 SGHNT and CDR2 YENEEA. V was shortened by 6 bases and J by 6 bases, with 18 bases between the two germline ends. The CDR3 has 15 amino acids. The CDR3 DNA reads TGTGCCAGCAGGCGGATTCAGGGCTCGAGCAATGAGCAGTTCTTC. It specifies CASRRIQGSSNEQFF.

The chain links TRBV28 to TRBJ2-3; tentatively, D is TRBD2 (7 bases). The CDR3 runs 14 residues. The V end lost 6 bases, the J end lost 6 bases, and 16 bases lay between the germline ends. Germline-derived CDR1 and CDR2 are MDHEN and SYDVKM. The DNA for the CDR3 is TGTGCCAGCAGGACCAGGAGGGGGGGGGATACGCAGTATTTT. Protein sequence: CASRTRRGGDTQYF. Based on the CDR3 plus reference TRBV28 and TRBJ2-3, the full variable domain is DVKVTQSSRYLVKRTGEKVFLECVQDMDHENMFWYRQDPGLGLRLIYFSYDVKMKEKGDIPEGYSVSREKKERFSLILESASTNQTSMYLCASRTRRGGDTQYFGPGTRLTVL.

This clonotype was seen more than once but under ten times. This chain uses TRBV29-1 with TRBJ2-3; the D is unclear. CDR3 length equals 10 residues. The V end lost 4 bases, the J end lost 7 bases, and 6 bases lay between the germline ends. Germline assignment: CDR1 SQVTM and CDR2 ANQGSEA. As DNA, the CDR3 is TGCAGCGTTGTACTGAATACGCAGTATTTT. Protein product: CSVVLNTQYF.

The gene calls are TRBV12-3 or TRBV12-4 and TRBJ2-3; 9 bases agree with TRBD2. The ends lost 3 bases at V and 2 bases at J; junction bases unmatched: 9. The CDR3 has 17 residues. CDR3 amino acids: CASSFGTAGGITDTQYF. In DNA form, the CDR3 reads TGTGCCAGCAGTTTTGGGACGGCGGGAGGGATCACAGATACGCAGTATTTT.